This passage covers 6 T cell receptor beta chains from one sample sequenced in a study of cytomegalovirus exposure and HLA in healthy donors. The method was immunoSEQ multiplex PCR; TCRdb's version includes in-frame clones alone and lacks a portion of them. The sample comprises approximately 70,000 clones, over 90% of which are singletons, and roughly 0.94% rests with the top ten. The sample consisted of PBMCs. These receptors were collected from a woman aged 18-29 years in good health and CMV-seronegative.

The chain links TRBV7-2 to TRBJ2-5; D remains ambiguous. This CDR3 has 12 residues. Trimming removed 2 bases from V and 5 bases from J, with 6 bases in between. The germline V gene has CDR1 SGHTA and CDR2 FQGNSA. The CDR3 bases are TGTGCCAGCAGCTTATCGTCTGAGACCCAGTACTTC. It specifies CASSLSSETQYF.

The J gene is TRBJ2-6, the V gene TRBV18, with 8 bases that match TRBD1. This CDR3 spans 18 amino acids. CDR1 is KGHSH, CDR2 LQKENI, per germline. The V and J ends lost 3 bases and 0 bases, in that order; junction bases with no gene match: 7. The CDR3: CASSPGTGLSSGANVLTF. The CDR3 coding sequence is TGTGCCAGCTCACCCGGGACAGGACTAAGCTCTGGGGCCAACGTCCTGACTTTC.

The chain combines TRBV28 with TRBJ2-5; 13 bases fit TRBD2. V shed 5 bases, J shed 2 bases, and the junction held 5 bases outside the gene matches. Germline CDR1 and CDR2: MDHEN and SYDVKM. The CDR3 sequence is 16 residues long. This chain's CDR3 is CASSRRLAGGQETQYF. The DNA of the CDR3 is TGTGCCAGCAGTCGCCGACTAGCGGGAGGACAAGAGACCCAGTACTTC.

The rearrangement uses TRBV12-5 and TRBJ1-1, with D perhaps TRBD1 (6 bases). This CDR3 is 16 amino acids long. Trimming took off 6 bases at V and 1 base at J, with 18 bases between the two ends. Germline loops: CDR1 LGHNT, CDR2 FRNRAP. CDR3 coding DNA: TGTGCTAGTGGCTTGATGGGGGGGGGCAGGAACACTGAAGCTTTCTTT. Residues: CASGLMGGGRNTEAFF.

The chain's CDR3 is CASRTSGSTDTQYF. The CDR3, as DNA: TGTGCCAGCAGGACTAGCGGGAGCACAGATACGCAGTATTTT. The J gene is TRBJ2-3, the V gene TRBV6-5; 10 bases fit TRBD2. The V gene end was trimmed by 6 bases and the J gene end by 0 bases; junction bases not matched to a gene: 0. Germline values: CDR1 MNHEY, CDR2 SVGAGI. The CDR3 has 14 residues.

The chain is built from TRBV2 and TRBJ2-1; 10 bases fit TRBD2. Germline assignment: CDR1 SNHLY and CDR2 FYNNEI. The CDR3 extends over 14 amino acids. V was clipped by 9 bases and J by 2 bases; unmatched bases: 4. The CDR3 DNA reads TGTGCCAGTGGGGGGACTAGCGCCTACAATGAGCAGTTCTTC. Amino acid sequence: CASGGTSAYNEQFF.